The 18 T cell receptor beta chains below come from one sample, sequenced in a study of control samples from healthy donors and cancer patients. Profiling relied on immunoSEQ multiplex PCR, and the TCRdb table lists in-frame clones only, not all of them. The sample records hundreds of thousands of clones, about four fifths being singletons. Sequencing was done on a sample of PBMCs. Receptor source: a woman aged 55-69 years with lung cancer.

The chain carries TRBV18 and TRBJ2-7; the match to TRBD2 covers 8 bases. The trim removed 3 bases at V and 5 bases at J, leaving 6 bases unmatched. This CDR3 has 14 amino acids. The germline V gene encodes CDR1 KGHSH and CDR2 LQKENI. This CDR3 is CASSPSGLVDEQYF. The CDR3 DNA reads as TGTGCCAGCTCACCCTCGGGACTAGTAGACGAGCAGTACTTC.

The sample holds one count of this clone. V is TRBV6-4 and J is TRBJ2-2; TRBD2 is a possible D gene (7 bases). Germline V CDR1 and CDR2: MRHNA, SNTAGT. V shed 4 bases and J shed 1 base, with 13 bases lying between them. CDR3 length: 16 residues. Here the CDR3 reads CASSVDGGLNTGELFF. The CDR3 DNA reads TGTGCCAGCAGTGTGGACGGGGGGCTGAACACCGGGGAGCTGTTTTTT.

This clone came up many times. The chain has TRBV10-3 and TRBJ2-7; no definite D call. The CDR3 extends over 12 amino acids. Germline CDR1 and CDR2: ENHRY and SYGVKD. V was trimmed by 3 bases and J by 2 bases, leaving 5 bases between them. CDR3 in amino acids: CAISDLTYEQYF. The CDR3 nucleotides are TGTGCCATCAGTGACCTTACCTACGAGCAGTACTTC.

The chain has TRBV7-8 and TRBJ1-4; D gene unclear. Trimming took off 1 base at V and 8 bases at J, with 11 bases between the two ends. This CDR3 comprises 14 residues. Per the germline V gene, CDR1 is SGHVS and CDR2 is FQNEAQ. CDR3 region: CASSLGASQEKLFF. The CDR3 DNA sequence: TGTGCCAGCAGCTTAGGTGCCTCCCAGGAAAAACTGTTTTTT.

The CDR3: CASSGQGRVGELFF. The CDR3 region has the DNA TGTGCCAGCAGTGGACAGGGGAGGGTCGGGGAGCTGTTTTTT. V is TRBV2 and J is TRBJ2-2, with D possibly TRBD1 on 8 matching bases. This CDR3 contains 14 residues. Germline V gene data show CDR1 as SNHLY and CDR2 as FYNNEI. Trimming took 4 bases from V and 7 from J, leaving 13 bases between them.

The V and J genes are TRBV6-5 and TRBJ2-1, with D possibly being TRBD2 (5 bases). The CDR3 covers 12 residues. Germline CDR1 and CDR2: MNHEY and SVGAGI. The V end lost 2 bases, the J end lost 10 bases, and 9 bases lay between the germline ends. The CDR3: CASSYAAGEQFF. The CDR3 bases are TGTGCCAGCAGTTACGCCGCGGGCGAGCAGTTCTTC.

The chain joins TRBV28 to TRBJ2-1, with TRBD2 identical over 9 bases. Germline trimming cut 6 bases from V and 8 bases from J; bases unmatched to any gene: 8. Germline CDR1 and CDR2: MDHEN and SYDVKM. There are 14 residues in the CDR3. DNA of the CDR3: TGTGCCAGCAGCATTAGCGGGAGTGGGTATGAGCAGTTCTTC. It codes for CASSISGSGYEQFF. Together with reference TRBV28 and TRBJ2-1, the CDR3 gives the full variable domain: DVKVTQSSRYLVKRTGEKVFLECVQDMDHENMFWYRQDPGLGLRLIYFSYDVKMKEKGDIPEGYSVSREKKERFSLILESASTNQTSMYLCASSISGSGYEQFFGPGTRLTVL.

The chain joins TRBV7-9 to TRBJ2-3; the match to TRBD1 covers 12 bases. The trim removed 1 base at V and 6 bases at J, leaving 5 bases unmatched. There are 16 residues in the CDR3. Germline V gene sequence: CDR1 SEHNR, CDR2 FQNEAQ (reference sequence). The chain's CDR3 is CASSLGGQGARDTQYF. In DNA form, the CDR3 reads TGTGCCAGCAGCTTAGGGGGACAGGGGGCCAGGGATACGCAGTATTTT.

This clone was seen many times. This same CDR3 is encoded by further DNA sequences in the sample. For the CDR3, the DNA is TGCGCCAGCAGCTCGGGCCCAGGGTATAATTCACCCCTCCACTTT. This translates into CASSSGPGYNSPLHF. The chain joins TRBV5-1 to TRBJ1-6; the D gene is possibly TRBD1 (5 bases). Germline CDR1 SGHRS, CDR2 YFSETQ. CDR3 length equals 15 residues. V was pared by 3 bases and J by 4 bases, with 11 bases between.

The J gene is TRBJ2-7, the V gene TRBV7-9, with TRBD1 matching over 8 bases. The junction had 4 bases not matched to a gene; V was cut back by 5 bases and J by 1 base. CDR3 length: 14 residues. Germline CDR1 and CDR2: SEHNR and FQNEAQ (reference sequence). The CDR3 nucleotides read TGTGCCAGCAGCCAGGGGGCATCTTCCTACGAGCAGTACTTC. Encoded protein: CASSQGASSYEQYF.

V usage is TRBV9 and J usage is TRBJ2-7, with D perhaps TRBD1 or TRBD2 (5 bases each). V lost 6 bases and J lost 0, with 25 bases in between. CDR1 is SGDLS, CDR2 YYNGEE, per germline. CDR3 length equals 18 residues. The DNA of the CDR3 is TGTGCCAGCATCACAAATTCAAGGGGCCTCCGGGGCTCCTACGAGCAGTACTTC. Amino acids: CASITNSRGLRGSYEQYF.

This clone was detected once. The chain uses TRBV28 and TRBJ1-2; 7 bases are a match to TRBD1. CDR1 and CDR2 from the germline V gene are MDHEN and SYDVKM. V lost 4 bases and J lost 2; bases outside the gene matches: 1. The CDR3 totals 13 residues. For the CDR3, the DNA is TGTGCCAGCAGTTCGGACAGGAACTATGGCTACACCTTC. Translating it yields CASSSDRNYGYTF.

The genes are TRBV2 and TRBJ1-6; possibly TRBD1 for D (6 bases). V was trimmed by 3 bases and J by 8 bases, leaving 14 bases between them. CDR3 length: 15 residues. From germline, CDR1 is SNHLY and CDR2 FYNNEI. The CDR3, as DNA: TGTGCCAGCAGTGACCGCCGGGGGCCGGATTCACCCCTCCACTTT. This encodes CASSDRRGPDSPLHF.

CDR3 in DNA: TGTGCCAGCAGCCACAGGACAGGGGACAATTCACCCCTCCACTTT. Translating gives CASSHRTGDNSPLHF. The chain combines TRBV5-4 with TRBJ1-6; TRBD1 aligns across 9 bases. There are 15 residues in the CDR3. CDR1 is SGHNT, CDR2 YYREEE, per germline (reference sequence). Trimming took 4 bases from V and 7 from J; bases not matched to a gene: 6. The variable domain in full, with the rest retrieved from reference TRBV5-4 and TRBJ1-6, is ETGVTQSPTHLIKTRGQQVTLRCSSQSGHNTVSWYQQALGQGPQFIFQYYREEENGRGNFPPRFSGLQFPNYSSELNVNALELDDSALYLCASSHRTGDNSPLHFGNGTRLTVT.

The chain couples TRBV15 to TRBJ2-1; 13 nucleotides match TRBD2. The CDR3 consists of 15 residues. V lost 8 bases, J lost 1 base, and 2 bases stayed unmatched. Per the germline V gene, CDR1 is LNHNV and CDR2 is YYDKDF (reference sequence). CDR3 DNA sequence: TGTGCCACCGGGGGACTAGCGGGGTCCTACAATGAGCAGTTCTTC. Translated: CATGGLAGSYNEQFF.

The CDR3 nucleotides are TGTGCCAGTAGTACCCCGGGGGGGAACACCGGGGAGCTGTTTTTT. Its translation: CASSTPGGNTGELFF. This chain connects TRBV19 to TRBJ2-2; 7 bases are shared with TRBD2. The CDR3 has 15 amino acids. Germline CDR1 reads LNHDA; CDR2 reads SQIVND (reference sequence). V lost 4 bases to trimming and J lost 1 base; unmatched junction nucleotides: 3.

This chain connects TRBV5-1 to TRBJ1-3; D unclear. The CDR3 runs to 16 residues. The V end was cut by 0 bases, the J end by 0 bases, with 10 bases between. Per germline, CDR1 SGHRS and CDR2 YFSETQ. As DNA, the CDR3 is TGCGCCAGCAGCTTGGAGGCAGGCCACTCTGGAAACACCATATATTTT. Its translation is CASSLEAGHSGNTIYF. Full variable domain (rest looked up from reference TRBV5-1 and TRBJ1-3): KAGVTQTPRYLIKTRGQQVTLSCSPISGHRSVSWYQQTPGQGLQFLFEYFSETQRNKGNFPGRFSGRQFSNSRSEMNVSTLELGDSALYLCASSLEAGHSGNTIYFGEGSWLTVV.

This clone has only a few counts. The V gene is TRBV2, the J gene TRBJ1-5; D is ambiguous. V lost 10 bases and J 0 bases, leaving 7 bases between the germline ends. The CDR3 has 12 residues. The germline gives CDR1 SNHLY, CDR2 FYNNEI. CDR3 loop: CATQDSNQPQHF. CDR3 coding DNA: TGTGCCACCCAGGATAGCAATCAGCCCCAGCATTTT.